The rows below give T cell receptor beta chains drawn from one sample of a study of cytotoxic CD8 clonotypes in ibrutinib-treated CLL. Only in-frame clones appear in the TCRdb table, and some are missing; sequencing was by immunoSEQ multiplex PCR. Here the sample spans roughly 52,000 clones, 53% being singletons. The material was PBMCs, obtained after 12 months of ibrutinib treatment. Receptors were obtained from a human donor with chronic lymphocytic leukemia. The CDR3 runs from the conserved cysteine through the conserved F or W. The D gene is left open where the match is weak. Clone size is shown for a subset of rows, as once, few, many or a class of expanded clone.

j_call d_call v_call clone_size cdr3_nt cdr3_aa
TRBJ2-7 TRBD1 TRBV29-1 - TGCAGCTTTACAGGGGGCCCCTACGAGCAGTACTTC CSFTGGPYEQYF
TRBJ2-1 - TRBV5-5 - TGTGCCAGCAGCTTTGACACCTACAATGAGCAGTTCTTC CASSFDTYNEQFF
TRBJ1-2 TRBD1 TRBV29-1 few TGCAGCGTTGGGACAGGGTCGACTAACTATGGCTACACCTTC CSVGTGSTNYGYTF
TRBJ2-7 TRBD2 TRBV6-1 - TGTGCCAGCAGTGATCCCGGGACTAGCGGGACCAGGAGCTCCTACGAGCAGTACTTC CASSDPGTSGTRSSYEQYF
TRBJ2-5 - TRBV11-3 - TGTGCCAGCAGCCCCGGTCACTTC CASSPGHF
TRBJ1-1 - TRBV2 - TGTGCCAGCAGTGAATTGCAGGGCTTGAACACTGAAGCTTTCTTT CASSELQGLNTEAFF
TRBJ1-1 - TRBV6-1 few TGTGCCAGCAGTGAAGGAGGCACTGAAGCTTTCTTT CASSEGGTEAFF
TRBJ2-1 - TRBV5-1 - TGCGCCAGCAGCTTAGACAGCAATGAGCAGTTCTTC CASSLDSNEQFF
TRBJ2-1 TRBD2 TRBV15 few TGTGCCACCAGCAGAATCAGTCTAGCGGGATTTAATGAGCAGTTCTTC CATSRISLAGFNEQFF
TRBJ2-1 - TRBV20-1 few TGCAGTGCTAGACCGGACAGAGGGCAGTTCTTC CSARPDRGQFF
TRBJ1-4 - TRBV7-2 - TGTGCCAGCAGCTTAAGGCAGAAACTGTTTTTT CASSLRQKLFF
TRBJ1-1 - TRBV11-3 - TGTGCCAGCAGCTTATTAAGAAACACTGAAGCTTTCTTT CASSLLRNTEAFF
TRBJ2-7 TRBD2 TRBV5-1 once TGCGCCAGCAAAGATCGGGGGGGCGCCGCGATCTACGAGCAGTACTTC CASKDRGGAAIYEQYF
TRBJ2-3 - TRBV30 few TGTGCCTGGACTGGATTCCGCACAGATACGCAGTATTTT CAWTGFRTDTQYF
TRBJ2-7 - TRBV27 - TGTGCCAGCAGTCTCTTCCCGGGTCGGGTATCCTACGAGCAGTACTTC CASSLFPGRVSYEQYF
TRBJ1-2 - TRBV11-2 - TGTGCCACCCTACGAGGGGGGCCAGGGGGCTACACCTTC CATLRGGPGGYTF
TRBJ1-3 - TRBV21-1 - TGTGCCAGCTCCATGAGGGACAGCGTGAAGCGATCTGGAAACACCATATATTTT CASSMRDSVKRSGNTIYF
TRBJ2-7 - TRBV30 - TGTGCCTGGAGCAGAAGTTACGAGCAGTACTTC CAWSRSYEQYF
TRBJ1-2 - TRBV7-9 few TGTGCCAGCAGCTTGAGGGGACTCAACGGCTACACCTTC CASSLRGLNGYTF
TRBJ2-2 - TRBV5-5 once TGTGCCAGCCAGGGGCAGGCGAACACCGGGGAGCTGTTTTTT CASQGQANTGELFF
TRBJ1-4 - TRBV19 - TGTGCCAGCGCCCGGGACCGCGCAACTAATGAAAAACTGTTTTTT CASARDRATNEKLFF
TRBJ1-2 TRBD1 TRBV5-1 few TGCGCCAGCAGCCCGGGGGACAGGAGTAACTATGGCTACACCTTC CASSPGDRSNYGYTF
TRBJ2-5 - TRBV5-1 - TGCGCCAGCAGTTCGGACGAAGAGACCCAGTACTTC CASSSDEETQYF
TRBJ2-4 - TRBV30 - TGTGCCTGGCGACAGAAGCTAGCCAAAAACATTCAGTACTTC CAWRQKLAKNIQYF
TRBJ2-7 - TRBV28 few TGTGCCAGCAGTTCGGGCTACGAGCAGTACTTC CASSSGYEQYF
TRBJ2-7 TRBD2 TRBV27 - TGTGCCAGCAGTTCCTCTAGCGGGAGGTACGAGCAGTACTTC CASSSSSGRYEQYF
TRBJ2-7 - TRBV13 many TGTGCCAGCAGTGAAGGGTTATATTCCTACGAGCAGTACTTC CASSEGLYSYEQYF
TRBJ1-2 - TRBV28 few TGTGCCAGCTCCCTCCGATCGGAGCTTGGCTACACCTTC CASSLRSELGYTF
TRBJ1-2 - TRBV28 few TGTGCCAGCAGGGAAAGGGGCGCGTATGGCGGCTACACCTTC CASRERGAYGGYTF
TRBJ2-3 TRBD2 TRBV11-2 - TGTGCCAGCAGCTATAGCGGGAGTGTGGGAGATACGCAGTATTTT CASSYSGSVGDTQYF
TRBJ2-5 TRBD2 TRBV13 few TGTGCCAGCAGCCCCGGGGGACTAGCGGGAGTAGAGACCCAGTACTTC CASSPGGLAGVETQYF
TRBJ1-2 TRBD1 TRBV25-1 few TGTGCCAGCAGTGAATCCGGGACAGGGGGTGTCCGTGGCTACACCTTC CASSESGTGGVRGYTF
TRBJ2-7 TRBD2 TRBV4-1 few TGCGCCAGCAGCCAAGAAGCACGACTAGCGGCGTACGAGCAGTACTTC CASSQEARLAAYEQYF
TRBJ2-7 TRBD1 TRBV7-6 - TGTGCCAGCAGCCAAGGACAGGGGAACTACGAGCAGTACTTC CASSQGQGNYEQYF
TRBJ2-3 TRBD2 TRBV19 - TGTGCCAGTAGTTTGACTAGCGGAGATACGCAGTATTTT CASSLTSGDTQYF
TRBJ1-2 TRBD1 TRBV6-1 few TGTGCCAGCAGTAGACAGGGAGCTAACTATGGCTACACCTTC CASSRQGANYGYTF
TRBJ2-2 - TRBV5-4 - TGTGCCAGCAGCTTGGACGGGTTGGGCGGGGAGCTGTTTTTT CASSLDGLGGELFF
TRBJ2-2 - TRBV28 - TGTGCCAGCAGGGATCAGGGGGGGGAGCTGTTTTTT CASRDQGGELFF
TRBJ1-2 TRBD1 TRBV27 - TGTGCCAGCAGCCAAGTTGGACAGGGGGCGAGGGGATACACCTTC CASSQVGQGARGYTF
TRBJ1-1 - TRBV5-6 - TGTGCCAGCAGTGGCGGGCTTTCGAACACTGAAGCTTTCTTT CASSGGLSNTEAFF
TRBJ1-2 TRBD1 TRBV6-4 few TGTGCCAGCAGTGACACTGGACAGGGACTCGATGGCTACACCTTC CASSDTGQGLDGYTF
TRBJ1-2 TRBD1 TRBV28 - TGTGCCAGCAGTCCTTCAAGACAGGGGTTGGGTGGCTACACCTTC CASSPSRQGLGGYTF
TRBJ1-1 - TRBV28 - TGTGCCAGCAGGCAGGGAGTAGCGGCTGAAGCTTTCTTT CASRQGVAAEAFF
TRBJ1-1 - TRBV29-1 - TGCAGCGTTGTAAGGAGTAACACTGAAGCTTTCTTT CSVVRSNTEAFF
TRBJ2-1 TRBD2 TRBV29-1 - TGCAGCGTTTGGGGAGCGGGAGGCAAGGCCAATGAGCAGTTCTTC CSVWGAGGKANEQFF
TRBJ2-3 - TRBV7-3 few TGTGCCAGCAGCTTGGAAATACACAGATCTACGCAGTATTTT CASSLEIHRSTQYF
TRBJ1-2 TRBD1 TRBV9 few TGTGCCAGCAGCGACAGGGGAGACTATGGCTACACCTTC CASSDRGDYGYTF
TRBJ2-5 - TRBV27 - TGTGCCAGCAGTTTAAAGGGATCTCAAGAGACCCAGTACTTC CASSLKGSQETQYF